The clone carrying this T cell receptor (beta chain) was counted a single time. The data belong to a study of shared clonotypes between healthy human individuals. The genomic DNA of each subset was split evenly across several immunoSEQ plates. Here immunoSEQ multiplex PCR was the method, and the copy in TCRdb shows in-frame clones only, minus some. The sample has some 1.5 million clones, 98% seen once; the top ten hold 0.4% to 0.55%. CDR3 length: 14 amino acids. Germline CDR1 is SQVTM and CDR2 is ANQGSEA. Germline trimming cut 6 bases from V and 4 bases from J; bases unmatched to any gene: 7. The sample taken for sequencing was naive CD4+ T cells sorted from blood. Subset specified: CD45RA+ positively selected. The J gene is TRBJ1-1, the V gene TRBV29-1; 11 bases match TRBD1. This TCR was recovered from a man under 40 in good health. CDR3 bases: TGCAGCGTCCCCGGGACAGGGGGGACCACTGAAGCTTTCTTT. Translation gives CSVPGTGGTTEAFF.